This TCR beta chain was retrieved from a study of cytomegalovirus exposure and HLA in healthy donors. A multiplex PCR was run with 60 Vbeta primers and 13 Jbeta primers. Only in-frame clones appear in the TCRdb table, and some are missing; sequencing was by immunoSEQ multiplex PCR. Found here are 85,000 to 100,000 clones, 75% to 85% of them singletons; the top ten hold about 3.5%. The CDR3 is 15 amino acids. Germline V gives CDR1 MNHEY, CDR2 SVGAGI. J gave up 4 bases and V 2 bases, and 5 bases lay outside the gene matches. Input material: PBMCs. V is TRBV6-5 and J is TRBJ2-1; 7 positions match TRBD1. The receptor was isolated from a male donor in good health and CMV-seropositive. CDR3 sequence: CASSYRAGGYNEQFF. In DNA form, the CDR3 reads TGTGCCAGCAGTTACAGGGCAGGGGGTTACAATGAGCAGTTCTTC.